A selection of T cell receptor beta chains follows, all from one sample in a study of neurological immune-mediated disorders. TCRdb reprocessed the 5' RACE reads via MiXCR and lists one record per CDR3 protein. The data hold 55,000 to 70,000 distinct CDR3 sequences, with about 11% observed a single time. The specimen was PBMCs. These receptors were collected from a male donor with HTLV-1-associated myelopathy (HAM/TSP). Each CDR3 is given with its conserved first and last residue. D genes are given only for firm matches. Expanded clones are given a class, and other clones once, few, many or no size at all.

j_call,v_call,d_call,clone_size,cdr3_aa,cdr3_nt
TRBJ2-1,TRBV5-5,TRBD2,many,CASSPRAAGVYNEQFF,TGTGCCAGCAGCCCTCGGGCAGCGGGGGTCTACAATGAGCAGTTCTTC
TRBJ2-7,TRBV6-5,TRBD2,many,CASSIAGGPSYEQYF,TGTGCCAGCAGTATAGCGGGGGGGCCGTCCTACGAGCAGTACTTC
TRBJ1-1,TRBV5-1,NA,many,CASSLEGHTEAFF,TGCGCCAGCAGCTTGGAGGGGCACACTGAAGCTTTCTTT
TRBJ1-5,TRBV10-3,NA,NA,CAISEGQGYQPQHF,TGTGCCATCAGTGAGGGGCAGGGGTATCAGCCCCAGCATTTT
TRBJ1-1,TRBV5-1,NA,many,CASSLGGRTEAFF,TGCGCCAGCAGCTTGGGGGGGCGGACTGAAGCTTTCTTT
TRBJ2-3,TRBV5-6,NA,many,CASSHRGDTQYF,TGTGCCAGCAGCCACCGAGGGGATACGCAGTATTTT
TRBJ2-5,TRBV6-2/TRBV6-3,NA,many,CASTTPNDSGRRETQYF,TGTGCCAGCACCACCCCGAACGACAGCGGCCGACGGGAGACCCAGTACTTC
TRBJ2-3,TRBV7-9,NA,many,CASSHGSGADTQYF,TGTGCCAGCAGCCATGGGTCTGGCGCAGATACGCAGTATTTT
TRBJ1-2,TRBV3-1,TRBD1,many,CASSQPLGTGGGYTF,TGTGCCAGCAGCCAACCCCTCGGGACAGGGGGTGGCTACACCTTC
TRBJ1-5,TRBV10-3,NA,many,CAISESGTSAGGGNQPQHF,TGTGCCATCAGTGAGTCCGGGACTTCGGCAGGAGGGGGCAATCAGCCCCAGCATTTT
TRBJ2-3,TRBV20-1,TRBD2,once,CSSGPSSGGNTQYF,TGCAGTTCCGGACCCAGCAGCGGGGGTAATACGCAGTATTTT
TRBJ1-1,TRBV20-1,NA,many,CSAKAGTIPAWAFF,TGCAGTGCTAAAGCCGGGACCATTCCGGCGTGGGCTTTCTTT
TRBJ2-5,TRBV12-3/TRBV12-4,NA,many,CASYMGWGETQYF,TGTGCCAGCTACATGGGGTGGGGGGAGACCCAGTACTTC
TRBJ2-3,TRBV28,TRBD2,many,CASRRIGLAEDTQYF,TGTGCCAGCAGAAGGATAGGGCTAGCGGAAGATACGCAGTATTTT
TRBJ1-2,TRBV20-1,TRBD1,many,CSAPLPGGHYGYTF,TGCAGTGCACCCCTTCCAGGGGGCCACTATGGCTACACCTTC
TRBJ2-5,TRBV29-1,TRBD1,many,CSVQGAAETQYF,TGCAGCGTTCAGGGGGCCGCGGAGACCCAGTACTTC
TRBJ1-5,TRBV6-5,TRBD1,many,CATSRIRTGYGQPQHF,TGTGCCACCAGCAGGATTCGGACAGGGTACGGTCAGCCCCAGCATTTT
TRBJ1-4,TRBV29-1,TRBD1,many,CSVGDRGAEKLFF,TGCAGCGTTGGGGACAGGGGTGCGGAAAAACTGTTTTTT
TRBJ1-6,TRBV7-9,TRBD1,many,CASSLQGGHSPLHF,TGTGCCAGCAGCTTACAGGGGGGTCATTCACCCCTCCACTTT